This TCR beta chain stems from a study of T cells in Graves' hyperthyroidism and ophthalmopathy. RNA transcripts provided the source from which TCR beta CDR3 regions were amplified. In the first-round RT-PCR of the TCR CDR3, the HTBI primer set was used. TCRdb used MiXCR to reprocess the multiplex PCR reads, holding one entry per CDR3 protein. Here the sample spans approximately 610,000 distinct CDR3 sequences, under 15% being singletons. Only a few counts were recorded for this clonotype. The antigen is not known. Study conclusions and caveats: Most clonotypes expanded in thyroid above 0.001 were likewise present in blood. Ophthalmopathy was identified by the model a median around 5.9 months ahead of onset.

CDR1 is MNHEY, CDR2 SMNVEV, per germline (reference sequence). The V and J ends lost 1 base and 6 bases respectively, with 13 bases between them. The CDR3 is 14 residues long. Diagnoses rested on clinical symptoms, serum thyroxine and TRAb, thyroid ultrasound and orbital computed tomography. The material sequenced was blood. The chain links TRBV27 to TRBJ2-7; tentatively, D is TRBD1 (6 bases). This sequence originates from a middle-aged woman with Graves' ophthalmopathy. The CDR3 DNA reads as TGTGCCAGCAGTTTATTTACAGGGTCCGGCGAGCAGTACTTC. This codes for CASSLFTGSGEQYF.